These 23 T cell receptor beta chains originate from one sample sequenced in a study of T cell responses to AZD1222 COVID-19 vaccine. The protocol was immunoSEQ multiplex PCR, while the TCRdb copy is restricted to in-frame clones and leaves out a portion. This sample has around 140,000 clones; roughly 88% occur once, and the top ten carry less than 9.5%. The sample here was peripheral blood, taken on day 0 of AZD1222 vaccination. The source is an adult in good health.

The CDR3 reads CASSFLAGGYNEQFF. Written as DNA, the CDR3 is TGTGCCAGCAGTTTTCTGGCGGGAGGGTACAATGAGCAGTTCTTC. The chain combines TRBV27 with TRBJ2-1; 9 bases map to TRBD2. CDR1 is MNHEY and CDR2 is SMNVEV in the germline V gene (reference sequence). The CDR3 is made up of 15 amino acids. Germline trimming cut 3 bases from V and 4 bases from J; bases unmatched to any gene: 4.

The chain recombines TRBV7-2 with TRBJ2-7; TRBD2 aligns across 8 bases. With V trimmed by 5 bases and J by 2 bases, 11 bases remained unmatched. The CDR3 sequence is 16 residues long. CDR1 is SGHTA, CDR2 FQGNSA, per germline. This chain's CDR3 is CASSPRASGQAYEQYF. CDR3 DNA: TGTGCCAGCAGCCCCCGCGCTAGCGGGCAGGCCTACGAGCAGTACTTC. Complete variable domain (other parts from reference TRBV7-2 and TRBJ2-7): GAGVSQSPSNKVTEKGKDVELRCDPISGHTALYWYRQSLGQGLEFLIYFQGNSAPDKSGLPSDRFSAERTGGSVSTLTIQRTQQEDSAVYLCASSPRASGQAYEQYFGPGTRLTVT.

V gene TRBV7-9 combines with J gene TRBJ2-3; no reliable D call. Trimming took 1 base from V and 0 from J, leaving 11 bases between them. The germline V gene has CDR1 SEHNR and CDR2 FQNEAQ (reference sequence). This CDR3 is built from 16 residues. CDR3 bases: TGTGCCAGCAGCTTAGTTACGGCGTTTAGCACAGATACGCAGTATTTT. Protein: CASSLVTAFSTDTQYF. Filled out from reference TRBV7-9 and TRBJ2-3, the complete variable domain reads DTGVSQNPRHKITKRGQNVTFRCDPISEHNRLYWYRQTLGQGPEFLTYFQNEAQLEKSRLLSDRFSAERPKGSFSTLEIQRTEQGDSAMYLCASSLVTAFSTDTQYFGPGTRLTVL.

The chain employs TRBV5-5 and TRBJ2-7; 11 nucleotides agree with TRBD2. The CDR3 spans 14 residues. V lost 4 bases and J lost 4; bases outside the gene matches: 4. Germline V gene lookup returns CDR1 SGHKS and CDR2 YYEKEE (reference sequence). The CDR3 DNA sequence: TGTGCCAGCAGCCCGGGACTAGCGGTATACGAGCAGTACTTC. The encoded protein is CASSPGLAVYEQYF. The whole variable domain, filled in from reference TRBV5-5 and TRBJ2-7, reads DAGVTQSPTHLIKTRGQQVTLRCSPISGHKSVSWYQQVLGQGPQFIFQYYEKEERGRGNFPDRFSARQFPNYSSELNVNALLLGDSALYLCASSPGLAVYEQYFGPGTRLTVT.

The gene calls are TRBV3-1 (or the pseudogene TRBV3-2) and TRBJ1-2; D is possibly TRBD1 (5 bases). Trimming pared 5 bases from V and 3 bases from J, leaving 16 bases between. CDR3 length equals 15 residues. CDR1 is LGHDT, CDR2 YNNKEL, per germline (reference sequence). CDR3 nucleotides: TGTGCCAGCAGCTCTTCCGGGACTTACCACTATGGCTACACCTTC. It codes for CASSSSGTYHYGYTF.

CDR3 DNA sequence: TGTGCCAGCAGTTCCCCTCCACCTACTGGGACTAGCACAGATACGCAGTATTTT. Its protein is CASSSPPPTGTSTDTQYF. The chain uses TRBV28 and TRBJ2-3, with D perhaps matching TRBD2 (6 bases). V lost 4 bases and J lost 0, with 20 bases in between. CDR1 and CDR2 (germline): MDHEN, SYDVKM. This CDR3 has 18 amino acids.

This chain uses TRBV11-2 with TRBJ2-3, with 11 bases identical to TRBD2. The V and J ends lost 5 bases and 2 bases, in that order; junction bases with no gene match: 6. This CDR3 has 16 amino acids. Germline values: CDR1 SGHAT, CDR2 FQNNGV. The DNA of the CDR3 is TGTGCCAGCAGCCAGAGTAGCGGGGGGGCCACAGATACGCAGTATTTT. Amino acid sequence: CASSQSSGGATDTQYF.

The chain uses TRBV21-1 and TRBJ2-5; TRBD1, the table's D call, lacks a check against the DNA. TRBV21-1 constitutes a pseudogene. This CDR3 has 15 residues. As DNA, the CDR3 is TGTGCCAGCAGCAAAAAGCACAGGGGGCCCGAGACCCAGTACTTC. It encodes CASSKKHRGPETQYF.

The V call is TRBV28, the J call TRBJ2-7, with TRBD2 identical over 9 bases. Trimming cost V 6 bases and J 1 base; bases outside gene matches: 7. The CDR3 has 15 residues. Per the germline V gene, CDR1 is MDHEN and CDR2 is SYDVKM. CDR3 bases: TGTGCCAGCAGCCAAAGTAGCGGGGGTTCCTACGAGCAGTACTTC. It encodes CASSQSSGGSYEQYF.

CDR3 sequence reads: CASSELQGGTDTQYF. CDR3 bases: TGTGCCAGCAGTGAATTACAAGGCGGGACAGATACGCAGTATTTT. The chain links TRBV6-1 to TRBJ2-3; TRBD2 might be the D (5 bases). Germline V CDR1 and CDR2: MNHNS, SASEGT. Trimming took off 2 bases at V and 3 bases at J, with 12 bases between the two ends. The CDR3 sequence is 15 residues long.

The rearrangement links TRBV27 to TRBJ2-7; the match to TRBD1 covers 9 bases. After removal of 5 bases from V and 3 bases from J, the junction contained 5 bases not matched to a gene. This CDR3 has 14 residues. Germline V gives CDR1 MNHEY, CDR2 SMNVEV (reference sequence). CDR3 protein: CASSPGQGLYEQYF. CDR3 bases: TGTGCCAGCAGTCCGGGACAGGGCCTCTACGAGCAGTACTTC.

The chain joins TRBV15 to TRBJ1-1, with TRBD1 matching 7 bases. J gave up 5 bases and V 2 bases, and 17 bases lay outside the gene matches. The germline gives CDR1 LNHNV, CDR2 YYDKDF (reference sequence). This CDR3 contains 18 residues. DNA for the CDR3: TGTGCCACCAGCAGACGACAGGGTTTGGGTTTGGCTGCGACTGAAGCTTTCTTT. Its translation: CATSRRQGLGLAATEAFF.

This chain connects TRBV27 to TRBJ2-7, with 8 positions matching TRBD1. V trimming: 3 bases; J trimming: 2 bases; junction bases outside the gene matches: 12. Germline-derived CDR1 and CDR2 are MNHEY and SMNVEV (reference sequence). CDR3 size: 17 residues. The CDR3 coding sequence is TGTGCCAGCAGTTTCCCGGACCTGTGGGACAGGCCCTACGAGCAGTACTTC. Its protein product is CASSFPDLWDRPYEQYF.

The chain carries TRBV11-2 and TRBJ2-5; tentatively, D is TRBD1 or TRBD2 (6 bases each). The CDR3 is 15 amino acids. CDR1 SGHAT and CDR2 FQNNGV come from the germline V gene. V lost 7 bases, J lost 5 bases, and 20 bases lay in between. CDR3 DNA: TGTGCCAGCACCCAGGGGCAGGCGGGGTCGGAGACCCAGTACTTC. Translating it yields CASTQGQAGSETQYF. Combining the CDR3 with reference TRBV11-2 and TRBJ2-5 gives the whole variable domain EAGVAQSPRYKIIEKRQSVAFWCNPISGHATLYWYQQILGQGPKLLIQFQNNGVVDDSQLPKDRFSAERLKGVDSTLKIQPAKLEDSAVYLCASTQGQAGSETQYFGPGTRLLVL.

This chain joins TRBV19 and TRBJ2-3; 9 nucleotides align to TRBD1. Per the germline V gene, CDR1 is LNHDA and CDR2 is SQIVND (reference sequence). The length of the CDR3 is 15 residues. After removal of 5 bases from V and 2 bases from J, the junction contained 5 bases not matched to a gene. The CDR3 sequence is CASSPGTGPTDTQYF. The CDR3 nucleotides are TGTGCCAGTAGTCCTGGGACAGGGCCCACAGATACGCAGTATTTT.

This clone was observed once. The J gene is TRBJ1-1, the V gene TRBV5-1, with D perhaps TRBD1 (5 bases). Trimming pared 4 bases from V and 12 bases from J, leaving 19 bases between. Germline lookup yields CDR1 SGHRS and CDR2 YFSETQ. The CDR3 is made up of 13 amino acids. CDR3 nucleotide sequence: TGCGCCAGCAGCGATATAGAAGGGGTTACCCCTTTCTTT. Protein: CASSDIEGVTPFF. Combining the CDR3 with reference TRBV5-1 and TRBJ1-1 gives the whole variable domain KAGVTQTPRYLIKTRGQQVTLSCSPISGHRSVSWYQQTPGQGLQFLFEYFSETQRNKGNFPGRFSGRQFSNSRSEMNVSTLELGDSALYLCASSDIEGVTPFFGQGTRLTVV.

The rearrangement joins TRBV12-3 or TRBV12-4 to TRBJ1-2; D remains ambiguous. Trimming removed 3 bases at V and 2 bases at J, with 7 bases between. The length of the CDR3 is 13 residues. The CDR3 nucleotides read TGTGCCAGCAGTTTTCAGAAGAACTATGGCTACACCTTC. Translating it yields CASSFQKNYGYTF.

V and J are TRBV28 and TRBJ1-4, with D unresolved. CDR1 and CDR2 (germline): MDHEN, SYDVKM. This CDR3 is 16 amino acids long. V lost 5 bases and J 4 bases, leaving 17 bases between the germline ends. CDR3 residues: CASSPLGNSINEKLFF. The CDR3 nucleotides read TGTGCCAGCAGTCCCTTAGGCAACTCAATTAATGAAAAACTGTTTTTT.

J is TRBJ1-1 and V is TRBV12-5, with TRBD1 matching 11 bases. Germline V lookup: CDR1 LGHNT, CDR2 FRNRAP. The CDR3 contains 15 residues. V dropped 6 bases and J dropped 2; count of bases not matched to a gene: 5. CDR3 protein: CASGQGQGANTEAFF. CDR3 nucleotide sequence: TGTGCTAGTGGCCAAGGACAGGGGGCAAACACTGAAGCTTTCTTT. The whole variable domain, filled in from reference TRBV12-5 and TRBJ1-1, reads DARVTQTPRHKVTEMGQEVTMRCQPILGHNTVFWYRQTMMQGLELLAYFRNRAPLDDSGMPKDRFSAEMPDATLATLKIQPSEPRDSAVYFCASGQGQGANTEAFFGQGTRLTVV.

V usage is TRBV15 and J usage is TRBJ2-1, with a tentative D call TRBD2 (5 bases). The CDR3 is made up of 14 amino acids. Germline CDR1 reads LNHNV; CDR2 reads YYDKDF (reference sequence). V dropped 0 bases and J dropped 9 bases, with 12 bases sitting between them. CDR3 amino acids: CATSRDPGRGEQFF. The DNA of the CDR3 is TGTGCCACCAGCAGAGATCCGGGTCGGGGTGAGCAGTTCTTC.

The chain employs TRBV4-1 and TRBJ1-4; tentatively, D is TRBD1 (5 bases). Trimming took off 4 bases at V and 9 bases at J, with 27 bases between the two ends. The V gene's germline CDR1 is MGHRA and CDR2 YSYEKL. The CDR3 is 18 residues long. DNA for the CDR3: TGCGCCAGCAGCCGCACACCATTGGGAGTGGAAGGGGTGAAAAAACTGTTTTTT. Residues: CASSRTPLGVEGVKKLFF.

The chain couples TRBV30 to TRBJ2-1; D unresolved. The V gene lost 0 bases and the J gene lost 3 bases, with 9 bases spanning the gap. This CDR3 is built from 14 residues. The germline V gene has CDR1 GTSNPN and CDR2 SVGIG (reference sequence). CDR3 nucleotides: TGTGCCTGGAGTGTTGGTAGGCTCTACAATGAGCAGTTCTTC. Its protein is CAWSVGRLYNEQFF.

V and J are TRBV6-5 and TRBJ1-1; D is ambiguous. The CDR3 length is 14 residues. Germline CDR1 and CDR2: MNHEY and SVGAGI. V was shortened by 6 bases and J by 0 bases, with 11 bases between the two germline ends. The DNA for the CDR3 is TGTGCCAGCAGGGGCAGTCTCATGAACACTGAAGCTTTCTTT. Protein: CASRGSLMNTEAFF.